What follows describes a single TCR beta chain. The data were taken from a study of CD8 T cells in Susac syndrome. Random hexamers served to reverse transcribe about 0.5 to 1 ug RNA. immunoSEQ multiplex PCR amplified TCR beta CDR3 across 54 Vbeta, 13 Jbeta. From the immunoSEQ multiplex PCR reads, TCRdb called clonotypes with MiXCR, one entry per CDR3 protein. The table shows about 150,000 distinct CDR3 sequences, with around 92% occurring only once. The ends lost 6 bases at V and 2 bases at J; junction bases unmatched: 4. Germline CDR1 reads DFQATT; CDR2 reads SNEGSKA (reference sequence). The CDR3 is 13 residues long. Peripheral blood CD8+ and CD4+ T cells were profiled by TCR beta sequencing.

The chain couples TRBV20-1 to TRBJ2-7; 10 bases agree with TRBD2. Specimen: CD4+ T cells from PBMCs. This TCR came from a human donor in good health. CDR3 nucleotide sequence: TGCAGTGCCCTAACTAGCGGGACCTACGAGCAGTACTTC. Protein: CSALTSGTYEQYF.